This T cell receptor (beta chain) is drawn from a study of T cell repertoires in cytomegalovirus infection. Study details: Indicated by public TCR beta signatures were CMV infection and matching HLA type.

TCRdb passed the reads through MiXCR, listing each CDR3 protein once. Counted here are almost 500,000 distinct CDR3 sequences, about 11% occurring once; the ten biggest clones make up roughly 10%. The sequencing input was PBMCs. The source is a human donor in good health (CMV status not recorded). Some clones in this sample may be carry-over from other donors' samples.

The CDR3 region has the DNA TGCAGTGCTAGACTGGGGGCTTCGTGGGGCTACACCTTC. Amino acids: CSARLGASWGYTF. V and J are TRBV20-1 and TRBJ1-2; possible D gene TRBD1, 6 bases. V lost 2 bases and J lost 8, with 15 bases in between. This CDR3 is built from 13 residues. CDR1 is DFQATT and CDR2 is SNEGSKA in the germline V gene (reference sequence).